The T cell receptor (beta chain) described here comes from a study of blood T cell repertoires in COVID-19 (dated by TCRdb to 2020 to 2021). With respect to the entire study: Collaborator samples came from the United States, Italy and Spain and covered acute and convalescent phases of COVID-19. The dataset comprised deeply sampled blood TCRbeta repertoires from subjects exposed to, actively infected with, or recovered from COVID-19. The samples were drawn from the first 160 participants of the ongoing ImmuneRACE study and from 1,200 or so subjects provided by 6 global collaborators. A de-identified subject ID, COVID-19 status, age in years and sex were almost always included in the sample metadata. The repertoires were made available in a free public database intended to serve as a resource for research on the immune response to SARS-CoV-2. The material from the prospective study consisted of cDNA or gDNA derived from T cells, B-cell-depleted T cells, or PBMCs. Where HLA class I and class II types were available, the types were taken from metadata supplied by the sample provider, not from assay-based typing.

About this clone itself: Its specific antigen is unknown. Base quality data are lacking; no much larger clone is found one base away.

Including cysteine and phenylalanine, the CDR3 has 13 amino acids. Just CDR3 DNA is preserved here, 39 bases in frame from base 1. Clipping removes 6 bases from V and 3 bases from J, with 4 as the unmatched junction base count. CDR1 and CDR2 are drawn from the germline V gene: MNHEY, SVGAGI. TCRbeta CDR3 regions were amplified from genomic DNA using the immunoSEQ Assay, a bias-controlled multiplex PCR. The study's processing was this. Within the assay, amplification of reference gene primers was used to estimate how many nucleated cells each sample contained. To quantify the absolute abundance of each unique TCRbeta CDR3 rearrangement, sequence reads were collapsed and filtered. Productive Simpson clonality was computed per sample as the square root of Simpson's diversity index over productive rearrangements. The immuneACCESS repertoire file appears here via TCRdb, limited to in-frame rearrangements. These files lack a portion of the clones; in checked studies, under half of the deficit traces to unresolved V genes, and the cause of the others is not known. V and J calls and clone size are as listed in that table; D and trimming were resolved from the DNA. The sample data list about 95,000 clones, and roughly 79% of these were observed just once. The leading ten clones occupy around 5.2% of the sample.

One collaborating source in Seattle enrolled patients during active infection and followed them longitudinally through the course of disease. Whole blood was collected in K2EDTA tubes by collaborating institutions according to the institutions' own protocols. Collaborator samples were shipped for TCRbeta analysis as frozen whole blood, isolated PBMCs, or DNA extracted from either sample type. Paper-wide results and their limitations: The amount of clinical and demographic metadata varied by source and participant and was provided uncurated.

Sequencing used peripheral blood. The TCR sequence derives from an older man with COVID-19, enrolled during active disease. The rearranged chain carries TRBV6-5 and TRBJ2-7; 8 bases in between match TRBD1. The nucleotides read TGTGCCAGCAGCTCCGGGACAGGCTACGAGCAGTACTTC. This translates into CASSSGTGYEQYF.